The 9 T cell receptor beta chains presented below share a single source sample, sequenced in a study of cytomegalovirus exposure and HLA in healthy donors. It was with 60 Vbeta and 13 Jbeta primers that the PCR ran. Method: immunoSEQ multiplex PCR; TCRdb's copy keeps in-frame clones and lacks some. The sample comprises fewer than 200,000 clones, about 71% of which are singletons, and 2.8% rests with the top ten. What was sequenced was PBMCs. The receptor set was obtained from a woman aged 25 to 39 in good health and CMV-seronegative.

This chain joins TRBV4-1 and TRBJ1-1; tentative D call: TRBD1 (5 bases). The CDR3 has 15 amino acids. Trimming took off 4 bases at V and 1 base at J, with 13 bases between the two ends. CDR1 is MGHRA, CDR2 YSYEKL, per germline. CDR3 sequence reads: CASSRDPTGNTEAFF. Written as DNA, the CDR3 is TGCGCCAGCAGCCGGGATCCCACAGGGAACACTGAAGCTTTCTTT.

The chain employs TRBV6-5 and TRBJ1-1; maybe TRBD1 (5 bases). CDR3 length equals 13 residues. V dropped 5 bases and J dropped 4 bases, with 11 bases sitting between them. The germline gives CDR1 MNHEY, CDR2 SVGAGI. The CDR3 protein is CASSVTGGTEAFF. The CDR3, as DNA: TGTGCCAGCAGTGTCACCGGGGGCACTGAAGCTTTCTTT.

This clone was seen a few times. CDR3 sequence reads: CASMPGVSTDTQYF. The CDR3 nucleotides read TGTGCCAGCATGCCAGGGGTAAGCACAGATACGCAGTATTTT. The V gene is TRBV6-1, the J gene TRBJ2-3, with D tentatively TRBD1 (6 bases). CDR1 and CDR2 from the germline V gene are MNHNS and SASEGT. The V and J ends lost 7 bases and 0 bases respectively, with 11 bases between them. The CDR3 consists of 14 residues.

This clone turned up a few times. The chain uses TRBV7-3 and TRBJ2-6, with 8 nucleotides matching TRBD2. J was trimmed by 3 bases and V by 4 bases; bases with no gene match: 11. Germline V gene sequence: CDR1 SGHTA, CDR2 FQGTGA. The CDR3 contains 18 residues. The CDR3 here is CASSSRGAGGSGANVLTF. Here the CDR3 DNA reads TGTGCCAGCAGCTCCCGGGGGGCGGGGGGTAGTGGGGCCAACGTCCTGACTTTC.

J is TRBJ1-1 and V is TRBV19; unclear D gene. The CDR3 extends over 14 amino acids. Germline loops: CDR1 LNHDA, CDR2 SQIVND (reference sequence). V lost 7 bases, J lost 3 bases, and 15 bases lay in between. CDR3 DNA sequence: TGTGCCAGTAAGACTTACGGAGGTGACACTGAAGCTTTCTTT. Amino acids: CASKTYGGDTEAFF.

The genes are TRBV28 and TRBJ2-7; 9 nucleotides line up with TRBD1. With V trimmed by 5 bases and J by 4 bases, 9 bases remained unmatched. The CDR3 has 15 amino acids. Germline CDR1 reads MDHEN; CDR2 reads SYDVKM. Here the CDR3 reads CASSQTRQGGYEQYF. CDR3 in DNA: TGTGCCAGCAGTCAGACTCGACAGGGGGGGTACGAGCAGTACTTC. Supplemented by reference TRBV28 and TRBJ2-7, the full variable domain reads DVKVTQSSRYLVKRTGEKVFLECVQDMDHENMFWYRQDPGLGLRLIYFSYDVKMKEKGDIPEGYSVSREKKERFSLILESASTNQTSMYLCASSQTRQGGYEQYFGPGTRLTVT.

The gene calls are TRBV19 and TRBJ1-1; the D gene is possibly TRBD1 (5 bases). From germline, CDR1 is LNHDA and CDR2 SQIVND (reference sequence). The CDR3 is 13 residues long. Trimming stripped 5 bases from V and 6 bases from J, with 13 bases between. The CDR3 here is CASSVQGTPEAFF. CDR3 nucleotides: TGTGCCAGTAGTGTTCAGGGTACTCCTGAAGCTTTCTTT.

This clone appeared a few times. V gene TRBV5-4 combines with J gene TRBJ2-1; 8 nucleotides match TRBD2. The germline V gene has CDR1 SGHNT and CDR2 YYREEE (reference sequence). V was pared by 1 base and J by 5 bases, with 8 bases of the junction left unmatched. This CDR3 is built from 16 residues. The CDR3 nucleotides read TGTGCCAGCAGCTTGATCTCCGCGGGGGGAGACAATGAGCAGTTCTTC. It translates to CASSLISAGGDNEQFF.

The V gene is TRBV7-2, the J gene TRBJ2-7, with 9 bases identical to TRBD1. The CDR3 spans 15 residues. V lost 4 bases and J lost 7; bases outside the gene matches: 11. The V gene's germline CDR1 is SGHTA and CDR2 FQGNSA. CDR3 sequence (DNA): TGTGCCAGCAGCTGGTTCGTACAGGGGGCGGCGGAGCAGTACTTC. The encoded protein is CASSWFVQGAAEQYF. The full variable domain, rest sourced from reference TRBV7-2 and TRBJ2-7, is GAGVSQSPSNKVTEKGKDVELRCDPISGHTALYWYRQSLGQGLEFLIYFQGNSAPDKSGLPSDRFSAERTGGSVSTLTIQRTQQEDSAVYLCASSWFVQGAAEQYFGPGTRLTVT.